This TCR beta chain was recorded in a study of blood T cell repertoires in COVID-19. In the original analysis: Nucleated cell counts were estimated from reference gene primer amplification. Clones were read by immunoSEQ multiplex PCR, and TCRdb kept only the in-frame ones, dropping some. V and J calls and clone size come straight from that table; D and trimming were deduced from the DNA. Here the sample spans about 210,000 clones, around 86% being singletons. The cohort comprised adults aged about 18 to 89 years residing in 20 to 30 US areas. CDR3 size: 12 residues. V was shortened by 8 bases and J by 3 bases, with 10 bases between the two germline ends. The germline V gene encodes CDR1 SNHLY and CDR2 FYNNEI.

The material sequenced was PBMCs or T cells enriched from blood (not recorded which). The V call is TRBV2, the J call TRBJ1-2, with D perhaps TRBD1 (5 bases). The clonotype was recovered from a man younger than 40 in a cohort exposed to, infected with or recovered from COVID-19 (not recorded which). The CDR3 spells CASLQGDYGYTF. CDR3 nucleotide sequence: TGTGCCAGCTTGCAGGGCGACTATGGCTACACCTTC.